These T cell receptor beta chains were read from a single sample in a study of identical twins. TCRdb passed the 5' RACE reads through MiXCR, listing each CDR3 protein once. The sample includes about 460,000 distinct CDR3 sequences, around 14% of them seen just once. This sample was also put to use in a study of yellow fever vaccine responses in identical twins.

The sample was CD4+ T cells sorted from blood. Source of these receptors: a woman between 18 and 29 years old in good health. Both conserved end residues are part of each CDR3. A D gene is named only where the DNA matches it firmly. Clone size appears in some rows only: once, few, many, or a class for an expanded clone.

CDR3 DNA,CDR3 protein,J gene,D gene,clone size,V gene
TGCAGTGCTAGAGACCAGGGACCTGGGCCCCAGCATTTT,CSARDQGPGPQHF,TRBJ1-5,NA,NA,TRBV20-1
TGTGCCAGCACCTCTAGCGGAAGCACAGATACGCAGTATTTT,CASTSSGSTDTQYF,TRBJ2-3,TRBD2,NA,TRBV7-9
TGTGCCAGCAGTAGTTCGTCGCGGGCAACAAGGGGCGCAGATACGCAGTATTTT,CASSSSSRATRGADTQYF,TRBJ2-3,NA,few,TRBV25-1
TGTGCCAGCAGCCCGATGGGCCAGGGATACACCGGGGAGCTGTTTTTT,CASSPMGQGYTGELFF,TRBJ2-2,NA,few,TRBV6-4
TGTGCCAGCAGTTATAGGACAGCCAACAATTCACCCCTCCACTTT,CASSYRTANNSPLHF,TRBJ1-6,NA,few,TRBV12-3/TRBV12-4
TGTGCCACCAGCAGAGATGGGCTCCAGGCCCAAGAGACCCAGTACTTC,CATSRDGLQAQETQYF,TRBJ2-5,NA,once,TRBV15
TGTGCCAGCAGCCAAGCGGGTGGCGTCCTGACTTTC,CASSQAGGVLTF,TRBJ2-6,NA,NA,TRBV3-1
TGCAGTGCTAGAGATCATGGACTAGCGGGGAGCTCCTACGAGCAGTACTTC,CSARDHGLAGSSYEQYF,TRBJ2-7,TRBD2,few,TRBV20-1
TGTGCCAGCAGTTACGGTCAATTGCAAGAGACCCAGTACTTC,CASSYGQLQETQYF,TRBJ2-5,NA,few,TRBV6-5
TGTGCCAGCAGTTTCCCCTTAGGGCTAGCGGGAACAGAGACCCAGTACTTC,CASSFPLGLAGTETQYF,TRBJ2-5,TRBD2,NA,TRBV28
TGTGCCACCGGGAGGGACCCCCAACCCAATCAGCCCCAGCATTTT,CATGRDPQPNQPQHF,TRBJ1-5,NA,few,TRBV15
TGTGCCAGCAGTGAAGGGGTGGCAGGGGAACTCTACAATGAGCAGTTCTTC,CASSEGVAGELYNEQFF,TRBJ2-1,NA,NA,TRBV2
TGTGCCAGCAGTTACCGGTGGGAGAGTGAGCAGTTCTTC,CASSYRWESEQFF,TRBJ2-1,NA,few,TRBV6-5
TGTGCCAGCAGCCATGCGACCGGGACTAGCGGGGGGGATGAGCAGTTCTTC,CASSHATGTSGGDEQFF,TRBJ2-1,TRBD2,NA,TRBV3-1
TGTGCCAGCAGCCCTAGAGTCCTGGGCAATGAGCAGTTCTTC,CASSPRVLGNEQFF,TRBJ2-1,NA,few,TRBV3-1